This record looks at one T cell receptor beta chain sequence and its context. What it binds is unknown. Trimming left V 0 bases short and J 5 bases short, with 16 bases between. This CDR3 has 16 residues. Germline V lookup: CDR1 SGHTA, CDR2 FQGNSA. Time point: 2014-2015 season, pre-vaccination. No donor had influenza vaccine in the prior 6 months; all lived in the community. Repertoires were generated with immunoSEQ multiplex PCR, while TCRdb's copy carries only in-frame clones and drops some. The sample consists of about 11,000 clones, roughly 86% of them appearing once. The source of the sample is a study of follicular helper T cells after annual influenza vaccination. Findings of the study overall: Yearly vaccinations repeatedly recalled conserved clonotypes in ICOS+CD38+ cTfh. Undersampling of the much larger non-cTfh compartments could not be excluded for influenza clone enrichment. Plasmablast frequency change correlated with clonality change in ICOS+CD38+ cTfh.

The TCR comes from an adult who received the influenza vaccine. The material was CXCR5- memory CD4+ T cells sorted from blood, obtained on the day of influenza vaccination. The gene calls are TRBV7-2 and TRBJ1-2, with a tentative D call TRBD1 (6 bases). The CDR3 DNA is TGTGCCAGCAGCTTAGCGGGGGCCGGGGTAGGGTATGGCTACACCTTC. Translation gives CASSLAGAGVGYGYTF. Based on the CDR3 plus reference TRBV7-2 and TRBJ1-2, the full variable domain is GAGVSQSPSNKVTEKGKDVELRCDPISGHTALYWYRQSLGQGLEFLIYFQGNSAPDKSGLPSDRFSAERTGGSVSTLTIQRTQQEDSAVYLCASSLAGAGVGYGYTFGSGTRLTVV.